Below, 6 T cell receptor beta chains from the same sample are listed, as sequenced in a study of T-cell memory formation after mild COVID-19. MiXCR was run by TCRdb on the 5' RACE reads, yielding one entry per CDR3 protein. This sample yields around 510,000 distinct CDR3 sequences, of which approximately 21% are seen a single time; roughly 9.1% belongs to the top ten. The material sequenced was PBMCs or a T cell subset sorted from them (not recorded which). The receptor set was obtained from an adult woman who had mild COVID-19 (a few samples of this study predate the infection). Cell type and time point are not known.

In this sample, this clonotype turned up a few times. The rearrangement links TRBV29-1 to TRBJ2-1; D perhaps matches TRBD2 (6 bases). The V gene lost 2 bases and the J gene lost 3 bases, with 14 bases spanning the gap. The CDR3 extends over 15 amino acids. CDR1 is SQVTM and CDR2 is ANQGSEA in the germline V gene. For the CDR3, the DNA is TGCAGCGTTGAAACGGCGGGACGGTACTACAATGAGCAGTTCTTC. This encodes CSVETAGRYYNEQFF.

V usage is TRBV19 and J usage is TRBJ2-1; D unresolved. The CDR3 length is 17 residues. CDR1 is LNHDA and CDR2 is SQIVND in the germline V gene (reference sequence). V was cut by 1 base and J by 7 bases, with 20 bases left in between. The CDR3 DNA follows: TGTGCCAGTAGTATAGGGCCTCCTCCGGTGCCCGGGAATGAGCAGTTCTTC. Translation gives CASSIGPPPVPGNEQFF.

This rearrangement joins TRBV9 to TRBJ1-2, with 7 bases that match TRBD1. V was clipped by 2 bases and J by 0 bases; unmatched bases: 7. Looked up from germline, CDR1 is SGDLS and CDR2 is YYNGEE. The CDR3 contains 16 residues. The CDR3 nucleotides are TGTGCCAGCAGCGTTAGTACAGGGGTCGCTAACTATGGCTACACCTTC. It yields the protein CASSVSTGVANYGYTF.

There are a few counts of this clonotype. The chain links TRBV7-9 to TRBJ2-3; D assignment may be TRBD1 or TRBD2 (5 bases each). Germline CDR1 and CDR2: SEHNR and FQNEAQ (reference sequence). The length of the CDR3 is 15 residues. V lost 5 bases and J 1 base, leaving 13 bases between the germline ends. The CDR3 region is CASSPGTLRTDTQYF. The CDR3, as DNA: TGTGCCAGCAGCCCGGGGACGTTACGCACAGATACGCAGTATTTT.

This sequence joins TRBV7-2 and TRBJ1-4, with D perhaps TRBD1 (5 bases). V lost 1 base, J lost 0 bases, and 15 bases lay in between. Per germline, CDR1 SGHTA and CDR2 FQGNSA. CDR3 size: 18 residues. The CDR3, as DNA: TGTGCCAGCAGCTTAGGAGCCTCGGGGCCTGCAACTAATGAAAAACTGTTTTTT. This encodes CASSLGASGPATNEKLFF.

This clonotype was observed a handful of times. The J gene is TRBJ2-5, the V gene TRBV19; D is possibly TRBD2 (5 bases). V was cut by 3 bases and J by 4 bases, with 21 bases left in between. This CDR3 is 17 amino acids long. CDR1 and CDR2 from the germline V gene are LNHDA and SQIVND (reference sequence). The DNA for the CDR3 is TGTGCCAGTAGTATCAATCGACTCCTCCACGGGGTAGAGACCCAGTACTTC. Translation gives CASSINRLLHGVETQYF.